What follows are 7 T cell receptor beta chains derived from one specimen sequenced in a study of blood T cell repertoires in COVID-19. The protocol was immunoSEQ multiplex PCR, while the TCRdb copy is restricted to in-frame clones and leaves out a portion. Here the sample spans approximately 400,000 clones, roughly four fifths being singletons. The sample comprised PBMCs or T cells enriched from blood (not recorded which). Source of these receptors: a woman in her fifties or sixties who had recovered from COVID-19.

CDR3 in amino acids: CASSQGGRGDQPQHF. CDR3 DNA sequence: TGTGCCAGCAGCCAAGGGGGGAGGGGTGATCAGCCCCAGCATTTT. This rearrangement joins TRBV3-1 (or the pseudogene TRBV3-2) to TRBJ1-5, with D possibly matching TRBD1 (5 bases). Germline assignment: CDR1 LGHDT and CDR2 YNNKEL (reference sequence). The V end lost 1 base, the J end lost 5 bases, and 12 bases lay between the germline ends. The CDR3 has 15 residues.

This clone was picked up a small number of times. V usage is TRBV12-5 and J usage is TRBJ1-1; D is possibly TRBD1 (5 bases). From germline, CDR1 is LGHNT and CDR2 FRNRAP. V gave up 1 base and J gave up 5 bases, with 11 bases separating them. This CDR3 has 14 residues. CDR3 nucleotide sequence: TGTGCTAGTGGTTTGGAGACGGGGGAAACTGAAGCTTTCTTT. Its protein product is CASGLETGETEAFF. Full variable domain (remainder filled in from reference TRBV12-5 and TRBJ1-1): DARVTQTPRHKVTEMGQEVTMRCQPILGHNTVFWYRQTMMQGLELLAYFRNRAPLDDSGMPKDRFSAEMPDATLATLKIQPSEPRDSAVYFCASGLETGETEAFFGQGTRLTVV.

J is TRBJ1-5 and V is TRBV6-2 or TRBV6-3; possibly TRBD1 for D (5 bases). V was shortened by 3 bases and J by 0 bases, with 15 bases between the two germline ends. The CDR3 runs to 17 residues. CDR1 MNHEY and CDR2 SVGEGT come from the germline V gene. DNA of the CDR3: TGTGCCAGCAGTTATGTGTTGGGGGGAGGTAGCAATCAGCCCCAGCATTTT. Protein: CASSYVLGGGSNQPQHF.

The chain joins TRBV12-5 to TRBJ1-2; D unclear. This CDR3 region has 13 residues. The V end was cut by 7 bases, the J end by 3 bases, with 12 bases between. Germline CDR1 is LGHNT and CDR2 is FRNRAP. The CDR3 DNA reads TGTGCTAGTGCCATGAGTCCATACTATGGCTACACCTTC. Protein sequence: CASAMSPYYGYTF.

As for this clone: One junction end does not reproduce the germline sequence, and a read error may be involved. Here the CDR3 reads CASSLAVQGGSLNF. The CDR3 nucleotides read TGTGCCAGCAGCTTAGCGGTACAGGGCGGCTCACTAAACTTC. The genes are TRBV7-8 and TRBJ1-2, with TRBD1 as a possible D gene (6 bases). The CDR3 length is 14 residues. CDR1 and CDR2 from the germline V gene are SGHVS and FQNEAQ.

This clone was seen a single time. The rearrangement links TRBV15 to TRBJ2-4; D possibly corresponds to TRBD2 (7 bases). This CDR3 region has 14 residues. The V end was cut by 1 base, the J end by 9 bases, with 13 bases between. Germline values: CDR1 LNHNV, CDR2 YYDKDF (reference sequence). Here the CDR3 reads CATSRVGGAGIQYF. As DNA, the CDR3 is TGTGCCACCAGCAGAGTAGGGGGGGCTGGCATTCAGTACTTC.

The rearrangement links TRBV9 to TRBJ2-7; 10 bases map to TRBD1. Germline trimming cut 2 bases from V and 4 bases from J; bases unmatched to any gene: 3. The CDR3 consists of 14 residues. Germline V gene sequence: CDR1 SGDLS, CDR2 YYNGEE. The CDR3 protein is CASSVTGGRYEQYF. The CDR3 nucleotides read TGTGCCAGCAGCGTGACAGGGGGCAGGTACGAGCAGTACTTC.